A selection of T cell receptor beta chains follows, all from one sample in a study of cytomegalovirus exposure and HLA in healthy donors. TCRdb keeps only in-frame clones here, not all; method: immunoSEQ multiplex PCR. The repertoire has 90,000 to 100,000 clones, about four fifths of them found once; the top ten carry around 5%. Specimen: PBMCs. The receptors come from a woman between 35 and 50 years old in good health and CMV-seronegative. The conserved cysteine and the conserved F or W are not part of the CDR3 here. The order of the fields is V gene, CDR3 length, CDR3 protein.

TRBV25-1,11,ASSDFPHNEQF
TRBV6-5,12,ASRSRGPYNEQF
TRBV9,14,ASSTRQGSSGNTIY
TRBV19,13,ASSPSVGGYQPQH
TRBV30,9,AWSRNEKLF
TRBV18,12,ASSLEQLSTEAF
TRBV7-9,16,ASSLVLRQGSYNSPLH
TRBV20-1,9,SAREGLTQY
TRBV5-4,13,ASSLDVGPGSPLH
TRBV4-3,15,ASSQATVLPRGTEAF
TRBV7-2,13,ASSLAGSQGYEQF
TRBV10-3,11,AISYSSNQPQH
TRBV2,12,ASRPDRGHQPQH
TRBV5-1,14,ASSVDSGLAGDTQY
TRBV4-3,13,ASSRGDTGGAGYT
TRBV30,15,AWDALGLAGGEETQY
TRBV18,12,ASSPLGEGYGYT
TRBV29-1,13,SVEQGLGANYGYT
TRBV27,14,ASSFRRTGLPGGYT
TRBV18,13,ASSPSGAGNYGYT
TRBV7-9,12,ASSSLEDSYGYT
TRBV5-4,14,ASSSLGGARTGELF
TRBV27,14,ASSRPGQRLYTEAF
TRBV4-1,14,ASSQGSIGQPYGYT
TRBV12-5,11,ASGRDSYNEQF
TRBV6-4,13,ASSDEAGATDTQY
TRBV6-1,14,ASSDPGGHMNTEAF
TRBV5-1,15,ASSLQTAGFSGNTIY
TRBV25-1,13,ASSEYMGLTETQY
TRBV27,11,ASRPRGTDIQY
TRBV10-3,13,AISEPAAVYNEQF
TRBV7-9,11,ASSWTGVHEQY